Included here is one TCR beta chain sequence, with context. Trimming took 1 base from V and 7 from J, leaving 19 bases between them. From germline, CDR1 is GTSNPN and CDR2 SVGIG (reference sequence). The CDR3 is 16 residues long. The data are from a study of blood T cell repertoires in COVID-19. Study background: Nucleic acid was either cDNA or gDNA, and it came from T cells, B-cell-depleted T cells, or PBMCs.

Here immunoSEQ multiplex PCR was the method, and the copy in TCRdb shows in-frame clones only, minus some. Here the sample spans around 390,000 clones, around nine tenths being singletons. Sequencing was done on a sample of PBMCs or T cells enriched from blood (not recorded which). The chain has TRBV30 and TRBJ2-2; TRBD2 is a possible D gene (5 bases). The clonotype comes from a woman in her fifties or sixties who had recovered from COVID-19. This CDR3 reads CAWSDKPGRGYGELFF. DNA for the CDR3: TGTGCCTGGAGTGACAAGCCGGGCCGCGGGTACGGGGAGCTGTTTTTT.